Listed below are T cell receptor beta chains from one sample, sequenced in a study of shared clonotypes between healthy human individuals. Data came from immunoSEQ multiplex PCR; TCRdb stores just in-frame clones and leaves some out. The sample includes 2 million to 2.5 million clones, nearly 97% of them seen just once. Sequences were obtained from naive CD4+ T cells sorted from blood. These TCRs come from a young man in good health. CDR3s include the opening cysteine and the closing phenylalanine or tryptophan. D genes are given only for firm matches. The size of a clone is reported for some rows only, either as once, few or many, or as a class for expanded clones.

>TRBD1|15|NA|TRBV7-8|TRBJ2-7
TGTGCCAGCAGCTTCAACACCGGGACAGACTACGAGCAGTACTTC
CASSFNTGTDYEQYF
>NA|13|NA|TRBV7-2|TRBJ2-7
TGTGCCAGCAGCTGGCGAATTAGATACGAGCAGTACTTC
CASSWRIRYEQYF
>NA|12|NA|TRBV6-6|TRBJ1-6
TGTGCCAGCAGTTACCCATCCTCACCCCTCCACTTT
CASSYPSSPLHF
>TRBD2|15|NA|TRBV9|TRBJ2-7
TGTGCCAGCAGCGTATTTGCTAGCGGGAGTTCAGAGCAGTACTTC
CASSVFASGSSEQYF
>TRBD1|15|NA|TRBV5-6|TRBJ1-4
TGTGCCAGCAGACTTCTACAGGGGGCAGAAGAAAAACTGTTTTTT
CASRLLQGAEEKLFF
>TRBD2|17|once|TRBV7-2|TRBJ2-5
TGTGCCAGCAGCTCTGGGACTAGCGGGAGGGCGCGAGAGACCCAGTACTTC
CASSSGTSGRARETQYF
>NA|11|once|TRBV20-1|TRBJ2-7
TGCAGTGCTAGGAACAGCTACGAGCAGTACTTC
CSARNSYEQYF
>NA|13|NA|TRBV27|TRBJ2-3
TGTGCCAGCAGTGGAAGGGGCGGTTATACGCAGTATTTT
CASSGRGGYTQYF
>TRBD1|15|NA|TRBV19|TRBJ2-7
TGTGCCAGTCGATCGGACAGGGGTAGCTCCTACGAGCAGTACTTC
CASRSDRGSSYEQYF
>TRBD1|16|NA|TRBV18|TRBJ1-6
TGTGCCAGCTCACCATGGGACAGCGGGGATAATTCACCCCTCCACTTT
CASSPWDSGDNSPLHF
>TRBD1|15|NA|TRBV7-2|TRBJ2-7
TGTGCCAGCAGCTCACAGGGGCTAGGGGGTTACGAGCAGTACTTC
CASSSQGLGGYEQYF
>NA|18|NA|TRBV7-2|TRBJ2-7
TGTGCCAGCAGCCCGGCATCCCTTACGGGCGGGGAGCCCTACGAGCAGTACTTC
CASSPASLTGGEPYEQYF
>NA|17|NA|TRBV19|TRBJ2-4
TGTGCCAGTAGTCTCGGGTCCACGCAACCGGCCAAAAACATTCAGTACTTC
CASSLGSTQPAKNIQYF
>TRBD1|14|NA|TRBV28|TRBJ1-6
TGTGCCAGTGCAGGGGGCCCCTCTAATTCACCCCTCCACTTT
CASAGGPSNSPLHF
>TRBD1|16|NA|TRBV19|TRBJ1-2
TGTGCCAGTAGGGATACAGGGGGCGGTAAAATTTATGGCTACACCTTC
CASRDTGGGKIYGYTF
>NA|12|NA|TRBV6-5|TRBJ1-3
TGTGCCAGCAGTTACGACGGAAACACCATATATTTT
CASSYDGNTIYF
>NA|15|NA|TRBV27|TRBJ2-7
TGTGCCAGCAGTTTAAGAGGGAGTAGTTCCTACGAGCAGTACTTC
CASSLRGSSSYEQYF
>TRBD2|15|NA|TRBV29-1|TRBJ2-5
TGCAGCGTTGAACCTAGCGGGAGGGCCTGGGAGACCCAGTACTTC
CSVEPSGRAWETQYF
>TRBD2|16|NA|TRBV6-5|TRBJ2-7
TGTGCCAGCAGTTACTCGCGACTAGCGGAGACCTACGAGCAGTACTTC
CASSYSRLAETYEQYF
>TRBD1|14|NA|TRBV10-3|TRBJ1-2
TGTGCCATCAGTGGGGGACAGGGGGGAGAAGGCTACACCTTC
CAISGGQGGEGYTF
>TRBD2|16|NA|TRBV6-6|TRBJ2-3
TGTGCCAGCAGTCCGGGCGGGGGAGTTTCCACAGATACGCAGTATTTT
CASSPGGGVSTDTQYF
>TRBD1|12|NA|TRBV5-4|TRBJ2-1
TGTGCCAGCAGCTACGACAGGGGTGAGCAGTTCTTC
CASSYDRGEQFF
>TRBD1|18|NA|TRBV7-9|TRBJ1-4
TGTGCCAGCAGCCTCGGGGCGGACAGGGGGCCCAGGTCGGAAAAACTGTTTTTT
CASSLGADRGPRSEKLFF
>TRBD1|14|NA|TRBV5-1|TRBJ2-2
TGCGCCAGCAGCAGGACAGGGGATAGCGGGGAGCTGTTTTTT
CASSRTGDSGELFF
>NA|14|NA|TRBV7-9|TRBJ1-6
TGTGCCAGCAGCTTTGATCGGTTCGGTTCACCCCTCCACTTT
CASSFDRFGSPLHF